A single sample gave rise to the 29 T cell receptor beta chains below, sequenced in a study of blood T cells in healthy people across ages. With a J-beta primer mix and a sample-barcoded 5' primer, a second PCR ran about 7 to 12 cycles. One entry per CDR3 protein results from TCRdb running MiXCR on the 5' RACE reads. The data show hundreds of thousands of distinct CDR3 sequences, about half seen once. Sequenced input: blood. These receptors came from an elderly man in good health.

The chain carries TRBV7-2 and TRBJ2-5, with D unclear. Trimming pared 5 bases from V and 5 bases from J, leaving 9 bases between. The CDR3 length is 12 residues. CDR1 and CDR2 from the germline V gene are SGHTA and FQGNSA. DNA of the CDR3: TGTGCCAGCAGCCCTGCATGGGAGACCCAGTACTTC. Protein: CASSPAWETQYF. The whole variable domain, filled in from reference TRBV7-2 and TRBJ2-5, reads GAGVSQSPSNKVTEKGKDVELRCDPISGHTALYWYRQSLGQGLEFLIYFQGNSAPDKSGLPSDRFSAERTGGSVSTLTIQRTQQEDSAVYLCASSPAWETQYFGPGTRLLVL.

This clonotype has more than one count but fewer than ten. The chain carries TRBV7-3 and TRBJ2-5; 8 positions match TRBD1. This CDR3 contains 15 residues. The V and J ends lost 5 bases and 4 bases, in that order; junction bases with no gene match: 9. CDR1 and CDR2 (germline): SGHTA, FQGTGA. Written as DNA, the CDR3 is TGTGCCAGCAGCACAGGACAGGGTGATCCAGAGACCCAGTACTTC. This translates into CASSTGQGDPETQYF.

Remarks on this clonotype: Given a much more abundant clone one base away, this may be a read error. The CDR3 region has the DNA TGCAGTGCTAGCCCTAGCGGGAGGAATGAGCAGTACTTC. Its protein product is CSASPSGRNEQYF. The chain uses TRBV20-1 and TRBJ2-1; 11 bases match TRBD2. The end of the DNA is better explained by TRBJ2-7, so the J call may be wrong. Germline values: CDR1 DFQATT, CDR2 SNEGSKA (reference sequence). The CDR3 spans 13 residues.

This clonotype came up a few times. The CDR3 sequence is CASSYGGFTEAFF. CDR3 coding DNA: TGTGCCAGCAGTTACGGGGGGTTCACTGAAGCTTTCTTT. The chain couples TRBV6-5 to TRBJ1-1; a weak D match, TRBD1 (5 bases). Deletions cut 2 bases from V and 4 bases from J, with 8 bases between. There are 13 residues in the CDR3. Germline loops: CDR1 MNHEY, CDR2 SVGAGI.

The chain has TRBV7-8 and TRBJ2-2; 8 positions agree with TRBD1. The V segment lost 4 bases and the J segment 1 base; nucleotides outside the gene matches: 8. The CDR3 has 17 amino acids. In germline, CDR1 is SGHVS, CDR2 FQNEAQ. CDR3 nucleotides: TGTGCCAGCAGCTCCCTGTCCGGGACAGGGAACACCGGGGAGCTGTTTTTT. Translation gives CASSSLSGTGNTGELFF.

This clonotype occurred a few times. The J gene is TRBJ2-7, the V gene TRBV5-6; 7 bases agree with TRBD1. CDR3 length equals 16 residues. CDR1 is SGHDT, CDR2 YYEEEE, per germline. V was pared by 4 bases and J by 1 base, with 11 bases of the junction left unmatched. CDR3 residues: CASSPPFGQVSYEQYF. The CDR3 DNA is TGTGCCAGCAGCCCACCTTTTGGACAGGTATCCTACGAGCAGTACTTC.

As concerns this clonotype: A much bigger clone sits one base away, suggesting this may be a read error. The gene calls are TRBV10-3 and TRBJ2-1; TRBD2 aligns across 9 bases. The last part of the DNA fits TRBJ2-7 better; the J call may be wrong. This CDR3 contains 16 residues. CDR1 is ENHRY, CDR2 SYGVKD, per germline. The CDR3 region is CAISEVAGASYNEQYF. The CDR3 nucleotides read TGTGCCATCAGTGAGGTAGCGGGAGCCTCCTACAATGAGCAGTACTTC.

In DNA, the CDR3 is TGTGCCTGGAGTGTACCGGGGGGAGCTGCCTACGAGGAGTACTTC. It encodes CAWSVPGGAAYEEYF. The J gene is TRBJ2-4, the V gene TRBV30, with 7 bases fitting TRBD2. Germline V gene lookup returns CDR1 GTSNPN and CDR2 SVGIG (reference sequence). CDR3 size: 15 residues. J was trimmed by 14 bases and V by 0 bases; bases with no gene match: 16. Supplemented by reference TRBV30 and TRBJ2-4, the full variable domain reads SQTIHQWPATLVQPVGSPLSLECTVEGTSNPNLYWYRQAAGRGLQLLFYSVGIGQISSEVPQNLSASRPQDRQFILSSKKLLLSDSGFYLCAWSVPGGAAYEEYFGAGTRLSVL.

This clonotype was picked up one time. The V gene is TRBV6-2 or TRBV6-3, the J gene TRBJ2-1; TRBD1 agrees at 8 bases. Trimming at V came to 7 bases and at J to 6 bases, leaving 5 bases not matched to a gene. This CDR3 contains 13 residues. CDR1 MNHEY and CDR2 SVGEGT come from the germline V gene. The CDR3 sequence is CASKRTGRNEQFF. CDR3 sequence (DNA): TGTGCCAGCAAAAGGACAGGGCGCAATGAGCAGTTCTTC.

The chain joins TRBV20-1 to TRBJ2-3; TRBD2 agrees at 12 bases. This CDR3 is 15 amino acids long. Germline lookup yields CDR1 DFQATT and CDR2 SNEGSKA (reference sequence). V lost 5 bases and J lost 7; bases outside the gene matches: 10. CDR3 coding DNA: TGCAGTGCTCCAGGGGGGCTAGCGGGAGGGAATACGCAGTATTTT. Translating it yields CSAPGGLAGGNTQYF.

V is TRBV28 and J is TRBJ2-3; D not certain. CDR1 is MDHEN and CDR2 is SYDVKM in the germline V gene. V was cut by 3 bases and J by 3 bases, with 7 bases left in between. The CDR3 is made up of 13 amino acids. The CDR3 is CASSFYSTDTQYF. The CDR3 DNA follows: TGTGCCAGCAGTTTTTACTCGACAGATACGCAGTATTTT.

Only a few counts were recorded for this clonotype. The CDR3 here is CAISGLDEQYF. The CDR3 region has the DNA TGTGCCATCAGTGGCTTGGACGAGCAGTACTTC. The rearrangement joins TRBV10-3 to TRBJ2-7; D is uncertain. V was cut by 4 bases and J by 5 bases, with 6 bases left in between. The CDR3 contains 11 residues. Germline CDR1 and CDR2: ENHRY and SYGVKD.

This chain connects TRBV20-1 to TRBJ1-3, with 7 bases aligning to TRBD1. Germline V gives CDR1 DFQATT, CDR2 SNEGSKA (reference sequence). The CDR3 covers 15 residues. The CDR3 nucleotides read TGCAATGCGAGGGACAGATCATCCTCTGGAAACACCATATATTTT. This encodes CNARDRSSSGNTIYF.

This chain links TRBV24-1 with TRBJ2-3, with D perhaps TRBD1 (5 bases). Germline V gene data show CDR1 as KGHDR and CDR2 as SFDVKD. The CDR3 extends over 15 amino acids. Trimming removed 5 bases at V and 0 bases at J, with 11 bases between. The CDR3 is CATSARQTSTDTQYF. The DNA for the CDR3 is TGTGCCACCAGTGCCCGACAGACTAGCACAGATACGCAGTATTTT.

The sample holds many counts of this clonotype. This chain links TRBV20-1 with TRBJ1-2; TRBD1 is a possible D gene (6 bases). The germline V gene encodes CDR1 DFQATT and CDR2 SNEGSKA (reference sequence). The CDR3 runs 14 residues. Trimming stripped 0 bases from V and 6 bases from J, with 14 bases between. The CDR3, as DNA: TGCAGTGCTAGAGACAACAGGGTTCATGATGGCTACACCTTC. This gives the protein CSARDNRVHDGYTF.

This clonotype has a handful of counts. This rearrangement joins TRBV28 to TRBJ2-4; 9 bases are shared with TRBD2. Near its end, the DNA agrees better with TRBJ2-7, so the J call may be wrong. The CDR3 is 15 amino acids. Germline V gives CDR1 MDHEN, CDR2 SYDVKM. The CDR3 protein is CASSFSSGRPYEQYF. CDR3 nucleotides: TGTGCCAGCAGTTTCTCCAGCGGGAGGCCCTACGAGCAGTACTTC.

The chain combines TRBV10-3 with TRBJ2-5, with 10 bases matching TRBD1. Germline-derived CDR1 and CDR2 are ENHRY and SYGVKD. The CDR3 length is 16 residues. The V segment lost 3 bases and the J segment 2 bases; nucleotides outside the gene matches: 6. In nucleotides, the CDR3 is TGTGCCATCAGTGACTTCGGACAGGGGGGACAAGAGACCCAGTACTTC. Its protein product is CAISDFGQGGQETQYF.

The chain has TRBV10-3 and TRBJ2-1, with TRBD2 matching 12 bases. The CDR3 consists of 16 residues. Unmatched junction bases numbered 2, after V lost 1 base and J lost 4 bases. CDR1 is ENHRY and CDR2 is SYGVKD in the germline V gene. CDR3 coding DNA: TGTGCCATCAGTGAGTACGGACTAGCGGGGTACAATGAGCAGTTCTTC. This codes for CAISEYGLAGYNEQFF.

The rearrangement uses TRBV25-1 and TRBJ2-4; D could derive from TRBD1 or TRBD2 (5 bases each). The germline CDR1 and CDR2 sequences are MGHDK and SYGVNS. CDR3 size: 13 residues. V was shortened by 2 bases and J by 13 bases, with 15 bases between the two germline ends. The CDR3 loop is CASSEAVAEGQYF. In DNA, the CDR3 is TGTGCCAGCAGTGAAGCCGTGGCCGAGGGGCAGTACTTC.

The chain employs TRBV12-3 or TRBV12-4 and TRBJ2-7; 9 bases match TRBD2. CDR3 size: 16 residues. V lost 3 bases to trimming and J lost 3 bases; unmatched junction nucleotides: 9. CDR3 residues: CASSFLIGSGSYEQYF. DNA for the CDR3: TGTGCCAGCAGTTTCCTTATCGGTAGCGGGAGCTACGAGCAGTACTTC.

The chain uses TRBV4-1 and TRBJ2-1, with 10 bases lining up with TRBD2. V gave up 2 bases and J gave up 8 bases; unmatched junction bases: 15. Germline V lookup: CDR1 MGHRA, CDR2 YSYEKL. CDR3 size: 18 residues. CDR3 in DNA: TGCGCCAGCAGCCAAATCCAATCCCTAGCGGGAGTGATATATGAGCAGTTCTTC. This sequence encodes CASSQIQSLAGVIYEQFF.

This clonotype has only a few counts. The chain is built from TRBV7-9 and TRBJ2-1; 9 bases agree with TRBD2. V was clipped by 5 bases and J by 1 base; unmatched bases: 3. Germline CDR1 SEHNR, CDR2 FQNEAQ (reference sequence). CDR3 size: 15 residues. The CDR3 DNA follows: TGTGCCAGCAGCCATCTAGCGGGATCCTACAATGAGCAGTTCTTC. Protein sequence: CASSHLAGSYNEQFF. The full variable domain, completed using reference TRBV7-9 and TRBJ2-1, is DTGVSQNPRHKITKRGQNVTFRCDPISEHNRLYWYRQTLGQGPEFLTYFQNEAQLEKSRLLSDRFSAERPKGSFSTLEIQRTEQGDSAMYLCASSHLAGSYNEQFFGPGTRLTVL.

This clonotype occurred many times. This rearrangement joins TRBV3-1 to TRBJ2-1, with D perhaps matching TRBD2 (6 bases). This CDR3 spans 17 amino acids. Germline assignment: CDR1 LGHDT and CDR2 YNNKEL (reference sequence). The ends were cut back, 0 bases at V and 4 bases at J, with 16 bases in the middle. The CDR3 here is CASSQDISGPQYNEQFF. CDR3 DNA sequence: TGTGCCAGCAGCCAAGATATAAGCGGGCCGCAATACAATGAGCAGTTCTTC.

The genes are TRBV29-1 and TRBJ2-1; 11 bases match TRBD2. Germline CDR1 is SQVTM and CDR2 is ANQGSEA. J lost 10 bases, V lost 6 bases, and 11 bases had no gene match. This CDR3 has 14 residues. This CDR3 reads CSVGLLAGVGEQFF. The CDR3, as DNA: TGCAGCGTAGGGTTACTAGCGGGAGTGGGGGAGCAGTTCTTC.

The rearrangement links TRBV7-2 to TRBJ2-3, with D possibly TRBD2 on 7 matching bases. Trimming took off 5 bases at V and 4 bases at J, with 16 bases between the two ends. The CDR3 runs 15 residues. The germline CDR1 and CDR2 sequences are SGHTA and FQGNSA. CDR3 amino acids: CASSHRAGRADTQYF. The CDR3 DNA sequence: TGTGCCAGCAGCCACAGGGCAGGGAGGGCAGATACGCAGTATTTT. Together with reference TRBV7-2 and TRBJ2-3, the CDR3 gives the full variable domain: GAGVSQSPSNKVTEKGKDVELRCDPISGHTALYWYRQSLGQGLEFLIYFQGNSAPDKSGLPSDRFSAERTGGSVSTLTIQRTQQEDSAVYLCASSHRAGRADTQYFGPGTRLTVL.

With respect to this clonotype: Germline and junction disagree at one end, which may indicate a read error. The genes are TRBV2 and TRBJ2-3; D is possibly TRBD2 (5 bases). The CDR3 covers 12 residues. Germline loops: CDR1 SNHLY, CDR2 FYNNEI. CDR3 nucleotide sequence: TGTGTCAGCAGTTCTATAGCGGATACGCAGTATTTT. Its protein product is CVSSSIADTQYF.

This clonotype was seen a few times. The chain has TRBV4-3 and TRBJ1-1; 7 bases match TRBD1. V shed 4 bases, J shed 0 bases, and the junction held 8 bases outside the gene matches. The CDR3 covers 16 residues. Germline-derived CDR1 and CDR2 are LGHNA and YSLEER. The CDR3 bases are TGCGCCAGCAGCCGGGCGGGACAGACCATGAACACTGAAGCTTTCTTT. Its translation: CASSRAGQTMNTEAFF.

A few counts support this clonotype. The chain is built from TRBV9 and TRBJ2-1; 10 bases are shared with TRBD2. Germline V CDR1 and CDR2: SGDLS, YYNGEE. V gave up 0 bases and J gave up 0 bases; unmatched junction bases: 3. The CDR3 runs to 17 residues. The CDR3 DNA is TGTGCCAGCAGCGTAGCCGTAGCGGGAGGCTCCTACAATGAGCAGTTCTTC. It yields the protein CASSVAVAGGSYNEQFF. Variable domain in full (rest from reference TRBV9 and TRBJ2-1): DSGVTQTPKHLITATGQRVTLRCSPRSGDLSVYWYQQSLDQGLQFLIQYYNGEERAKGNILERFSAQQFPDLHSELNLSSLELGDSALYFCASSVAVAGGSYNEQFFGPGTRLTVL.

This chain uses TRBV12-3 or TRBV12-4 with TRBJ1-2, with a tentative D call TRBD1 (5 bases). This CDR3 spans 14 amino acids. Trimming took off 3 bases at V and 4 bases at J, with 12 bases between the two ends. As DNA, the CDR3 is TGTGCCAGCAGTTTGGGTCATGGGGGCTATGGCTACACCTTC. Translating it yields CASSLGHGGYGYTF.